The table lists the clone carrying this T cell receptor beta chain with a few counts. Antigen specificity is unknown. This CDR3 contains 18 residues. CDR1 LNHDA and CDR2 SQIVND come from the germline V gene (reference sequence). The V end was cut by 5 bases, the J end by 0 bases, with 17 bases between. The entry originates in a study of cytomegalovirus exposure and HLA in healthy donors. Study-level background: Early release data held around 82 million unique TCRs from HLA-typed donors.

Notes on the study in general: In a later analysis, CMV-associated beta chains were mostly HLA-associated, it appeared. Indistinguishable V segments, including TRBV6-2 and TRBV6-3, were excluded.

PCR involved 60 Vbeta and 13 Jbeta primers. Libraries were prepared by immunoSEQ multiplex PCR; TCRdb keeps only in-frame clonotypes and omits some of them. The table records some 120,000 clones, 10% to 13% of them present only once. This clonotype was obtained from a woman between 18 and 29 years old in good health and CMV-seropositive. Sequenced sample: PBMCs. The gene calls are TRBV19 and TRBJ2-6, with D perhaps TRBD1 (5 bases). In DNA form, the CDR3 reads TGTGCCAGTAGTGGGGCTACTGGTGGATTCTCTGGGGCCAACGTCCTGACTTTC. It yields the protein CASSGATGGFSGANVLTF. Based on the CDR3 plus reference TRBV19 and TRBJ2-6, the full variable domain is DGGITQSPKYLFRKEGQNVTLSCEQNLNHDAMYWYRQDPGQGLRLIYYSQIVNDFQKGDIAEGYSVSREKKESFPLTVTSAQKNPTAFYLCASSGATGGFSGANVLTFGAGSRLTVL.